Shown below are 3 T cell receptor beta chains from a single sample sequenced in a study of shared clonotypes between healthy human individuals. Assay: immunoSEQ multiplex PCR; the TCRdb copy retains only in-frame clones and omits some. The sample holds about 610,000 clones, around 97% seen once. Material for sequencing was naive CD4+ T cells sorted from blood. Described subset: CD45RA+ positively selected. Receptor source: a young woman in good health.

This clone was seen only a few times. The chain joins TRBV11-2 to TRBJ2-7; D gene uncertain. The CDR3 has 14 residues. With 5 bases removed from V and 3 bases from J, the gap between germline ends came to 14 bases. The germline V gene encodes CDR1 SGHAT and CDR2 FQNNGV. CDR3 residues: CASSPSTTLYEQYF. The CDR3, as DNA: TGTGCCAGCAGCCCGTCGACGACGCTCTACGAGCAGTACTTC.

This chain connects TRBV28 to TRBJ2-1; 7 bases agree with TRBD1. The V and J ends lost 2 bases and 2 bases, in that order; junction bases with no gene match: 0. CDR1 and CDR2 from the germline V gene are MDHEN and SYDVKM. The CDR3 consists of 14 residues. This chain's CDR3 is CASSLRGPYNEQFF. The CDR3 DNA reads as TGTGCCAGCAGTTTAAGGGGGCCCTACAATGAGCAGTTCTTC. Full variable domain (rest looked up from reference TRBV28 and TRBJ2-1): DVKVTQSSRYLVKRTGEKVFLECVQDMDHENMFWYRQDPGLGLRLIYFSYDVKMKEKGDIPEGYSVSREKKERFSLILESASTNQTSMYLCASSLRGPYNEQFFGPGTRLTVL.

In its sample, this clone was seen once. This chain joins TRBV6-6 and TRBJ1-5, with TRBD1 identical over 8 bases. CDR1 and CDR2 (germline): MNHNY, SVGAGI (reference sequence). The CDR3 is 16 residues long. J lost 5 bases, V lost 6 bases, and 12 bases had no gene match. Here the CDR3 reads CASSPNQGAGYQPQHF. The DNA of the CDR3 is TGTGCCAGCAGCCCAAACCAGGGGGCCGGGTATCAGCCCCAGCATTTT.